The rows below give T cell receptor beta chains drawn from one sample of a study of Ad26.COV2.S vaccination and SARS-CoV-2 variants. Measured with immunoSEQ multiplex PCR; TCRdb has only the in-frame clones, and not every one. Among just over 350,000 clones listed, about 85% were seen once. The sequencing here drew on peripheral blood, taken in a trial of Ad26.COV2.S vaccine versus placebo. Receptors originate from a person between 18 and 59 years old who received the Ad26.COV2.S COVID-19 vaccine or a placebo. The CDR3 runs from the conserved cysteine through the conserved F or W. A D gene is named only where the DNA matches it firmly. Part of the rows lack a size; the others show once, few, many or a class for expanded clones.

J: TRBJ2-4; D: TRBD1; V: TRBV4-3; size: NA; CDR3: CASSQEFRTGGWVAKNIQYF; DNA: TGCGCCAGCAGCCAAGAATTTCGGACAGGGGGCTGGGTAGCCAAAAACATTCAGTACTTC
J: TRBJ1-2; D: NA; V: TRBV4-1; size: NA; CDR3: CASSHYREGSPPYGYTF; DNA: TGCGCCAGCAGCCACTACCGGGAGGGGTCTCCCCCCTATGGCTACACCTTC
J: TRBJ1-4; D: NA; V: TRBV15; size: NA; CDR3: CATSRKRPTNEKLFF; DNA: TGTGCCACCAGCAGAAAACGGCCAACTAATGAAAAACTGTTTTTT
J: TRBJ2-1; D: TRBD1; V: TRBV5-5; size: NA; CDR3: CASNNPGQGWYNEQFF; DNA: TGTGCCAGCAACAATCCGGGACAGGGTTGGTACAATGAGCAGTTCTTC
J: TRBJ2-7; D: TRBD1; V: TRBV27; size: NA; CDR3: CASARTGGLGEQYF; DNA: TGTGCCAGTGCGCGGACAGGGGGCCTAGGGGAGCAGTACTTC
J: TRBJ2-5; D: TRBD2; V: TRBV18; size: NA; CDR3: CASSPGTSGRETQYF; DNA: TGTGCCAGCTCACCCGGGACTAGCGGGAGGGAGACCCAGTACTTC
J: TRBJ2-1; D: NA; V: TRBV9; size: once; CDR3: CASSVNGGPSGNEQFF; DNA: TGTGCCAGCAGCGTGAATGGAGGACCCTCGGGGAATGAGCAGTTCTTC
J: TRBJ2-1; D: NA; V: TRBV28; size: NA; CDR3: CASSFWRENRNEQFF; DNA: TGTGCCAGCAGTTTCTGGCGGGAAAACAGGAATGAGCAGTTCTTC
J: TRBJ2-3; D: NA; V: TRBV27; size: few; CDR3: CASSLSRGFRTDTQYF; DNA: TGTGCCAGCAGTTTATCCAGGGGATTTCGGACAGATACGCAGTATTTT
J: TRBJ1-3; D: TRBD1; V: TRBV4-1; size: NA; CDR3: CASSQQFDRGFVNTIYF; DNA: TGCGCCAGCAGCCAACAGTTCGACAGGGGGTTCGTAAACACCATATATTTT
J: TRBJ2-2; D: NA; V: TRBV9; size: NA; CDR3: CASSVSQENTGELFF; DNA: TGTGCCAGCAGCGTATCTCAAGAGAACACCGGGGAGCTGTTTTTT
J: TRBJ1-2; D: NA; V: TRBV11-2; size: NA; CDR3: CASSLNGEGGGYGYTF; DNA: TGTGCCAGCAGCTTAAATGGGGAAGGAGGAGGCTATGGCTACACCTTC
J: TRBJ2-5; D: TRBD2; V: TRBV7-9; size: NA; CDR3: CASSHSTGGPMETQYF; DNA: TGTGCCAGCAGCCACTCAACGGGAGGGCCTATGGAGACCCAGTACTTC
J: TRBJ1-6; D: NA; V: TRBV27; size: NA; CDR3: CASSIQRPGSPLHF; DNA: TGTGCCAGCAGTATCCAGCGCCCTGGTTCACCCCTCCACTTT
J: TRBJ2-7; D: NA; V: TRBV5-1; size: NA; CDR3: CASSLVEGYYEQYF; DNA: TGCGCCAGCAGCTTGGTCGAAGGTTACTACGAGCAGTACTTC
J: TRBJ2-3; D: TRBD1; V: TRBV18; size: many; CDR3: CASSPWPLTGDEDTQYF; DNA: TGTGCCAGCTCACCATGGCCCCTGACAGGGGATGAAGATACGCAGTATTTT
J: TRBJ1-5; D: TRBD1; V: TRBV10-3; size: NA; CDR3: CATRTGTGDQPQHF; DNA: TGTGCCACTAGAACCGGGACAGGAGATCAGCCCCAGCATTTT
J: TRBJ2-1; D: TRBD2; V: TRBV3-1/TRBV3-2; size: NA; CDR3: CASSQGLATDDEQFF; DNA: TGTGCCAGCAGCCAGGGACTAGCCACCGACGATGAGCAGTTCTTC
J: TRBJ1-1; D: NA; V: TRBV9; size: NA; CDR3: CASSVASMNTEAFF; DNA: TGTGCCAGCAGCGTAGCCTCCATGAACACTGAAGCTTTCTTT
J: TRBJ1-2; D: TRBD1; V: TRBV15; size: NA; CDR3: CATSRPSGTGRGF; DNA: TGTGCCACCAGCAGACCCAGCGGGACAGGGAGAGGCTTC
J: TRBJ2-7; D: NA; V: TRBV27; size: NA; CDR3: CASSLRGTWEQYF; DNA: TGTGCCAGCAGTTTAAGGGGAACTTGGGAGCAGTACTTC
J: TRBJ2-4; D: NA; V: TRBV7-9; size: NA; CDR3: CASSSGERAKNIQYF; DNA: TGTGCCAGCAGCTCTGGGGAAAGGGCCAAAAACATTCAGTACTTC
J: TRBJ2-3; D: NA; V: TRBV19; size: NA; CDR3: CASSVTSGRDSTDTQYF; DNA: TGTGCCAGTAGTGTGACGAGCGGAAGGGATAGCACAGATACGCAGTATTTT
J: TRBJ2-5; D: NA; V: TRBV7-2; size: once; CDR3: CASSLAPGPQYQETQYF; DNA: TGTGCCAGCAGCTTAGCCCCAGGGCCGCAGTACCAAGAGACCCAGTACTTC
J: TRBJ2-7; D: TRBD1; V: TRBV5-6; size: NA; CDR3: CASSRDRAPSYEQYF; DNA: TGTGCCAGCAGCCGCGACAGGGCCCCCTCCTACGAGCAGTACTTC
J: TRBJ2-5; D: NA; V: TRBV5-1; size: NA; CDR3: CASKVGPIETQYF; DNA: TGCGCCAGCAAAGTGGGGCCTATTGAGACCCAGTACTTC
J: TRBJ1-2; D: TRBD1; V: TRBV6-5; size: NA; CDR3: CASSRDRGGGYTF; DNA: TGTGCCAGCAGCCGGGACAGGGGTGGTGGCTACACCTTC
J: TRBJ2-5; D: NA; V: TRBV4-1; size: NA; CDR3: CASSRQTGVVETQYF; DNA: TGCGCCAGCAGCCGCCAGACAGGCGTAGTGGAGACCCAGTACTTC
J: TRBJ2-3; D: NA; V: TRBV11-3; size: NA; CDR3: CASSSGLGDSTDTQYF; DNA: TGTGCCAGCAGCTCGGGCTTGGGTGACAGCACAGATACGCAGTATTTT
J: TRBJ2-7; D: TRBD1; V: TRBV6-1; size: once; CDR3: CASSEPGQNYEQYF; DNA: TGTGCCAGCAGTGAACCGGGACAGAACTACGAGCAGTACTTC
J: TRBJ2-1; D: TRBD2; V: TRBV3-1/TRBV3-2; size: once; CDR3: CASSQGGGSYNEQFF; DNA: TGTGCCAGCAGCCAGGGCGGGGGTTCCTACAATGAGCAGTTCTTC
J: TRBJ1-1; D: NA; V: TRBV10-2; size: NA; CDR3: CASTERNTEAFF; DNA: TGCGCCAGCACCGAGAGGAACACTGAAGCTTTCTTT
J: TRBJ2-4; D: NA; V: TRBV12-3/TRBV12-4; size: once; CDR3: CASSNIAKNIQYF; DNA: TGTGCCAGCAGTAACATAGCCAAAAACATTCAGTACTTC
J: TRBJ2-2; D: NA; V: TRBV9; size: NA; CDR3: CASSPGPVNTGELFF; DNA: TGTGCCAGCAGCCCCGGGCCTGTTAACACCGGGGAGCTGTTTTTT
J: TRBJ2-1; D: NA; V: TRBV19; size: NA; CDR3: CASSMKENEQFF; DNA: TGTGCCAGTAGTATGAAGGAAAATGAGCAGTTCTTC
J: TRBJ1-6; D: NA; V: TRBV3-1/TRBV3-2; size: few; CDR3: CASSHEQNSPLHF; DNA: TGTGCCAGCAGCCACGAACAGAATTCACCCCTCCACTTT
J: TRBJ1-2; D: NA; V: TRBV19; size: NA; CDR3: CASSPLGGIYGYTF; DNA: TGTGCCAGTAGCCCACTGGGGGGAATCTATGGCTACACCTTC
J: TRBJ2-3; D: NA; V: TRBV5-4; size: NA; CDR3: CASSGGSADTQYF; DNA: TGTGCCAGCAGCGGTGGGAGTGCAGATACGCAGTATTTT
J: TRBJ2-5; D: NA; V: TRBV7-9; size: once; CDR3: CASTPPKGAQYF; DNA: TGTGCCAGCACCCCCCCTAAGGGGGCCCAGTACTTC
J: TRBJ2-1; D: TRBD2; V: TRBV19; size: few; CDR3: CAFRTSGRPNEQFF; DNA: TGTGCCTTTCGGACTAGCGGGAGACCCAATGAGCAGTTCTTC
J: TRBJ2-7; D: NA; V: TRBV3-1/TRBV3-2; size: NA; CDR3: CASSQDTPQVQYF; DNA: TGTGCCAGCAGCCAAGACACCCCTCAGGTGCAGTACTTC
J: TRBJ1-2; D: NA; V: TRBV5-1; size: NA; CDR3: CASSLGLGIKDGYTF; DNA: TGCGCCAGCAGCTTGGGTCTCGGGATAAAGGATGGCTACACCTTC
J: TRBJ1-1; D: NA; V: TRBV5-1; size: NA; CDR3: CASSSGTANTEAFF; DNA: TGCGCCAGCAGCTCCGGGACGGCGAACACTGAAGCTTTCTTT
J: TRBJ2-2; D: NA; V: TRBV19; size: NA; CDR3: CASLRSGNTGELFF; DNA: TGTGCCAGCCTCCGAAGCGGCAACACCGGGGAGCTGTTTTTT
J: TRBJ2-2; D: TRBD1; V: TRBV7-9; size: NA; CDR3: CASSPLRDRGQGNTGELFF; DNA: TGTGCCAGCAGCCCGCTCCGGGACAGGGGGCAGGGGAACACCGGGGAGCTGTTTTTT
J: TRBJ1-4; D: NA; V: TRBV5-1; size: once; CDR3: CASSLYKGVNEKLFF; DNA: TGCGCCAGCAGCTTGTATAAGGGGGTTAATGAAAAACTGTTTTTT
J: TRBJ2-3; D: TRBD2; V: TRBV7-6; size: medium-sized; CDR3: CASSLGASGGLSTDTQYF; DNA: TGTGCCAGCAGCTTAGGGGCTAGCGGGGGGCTTAGCACAGATACGCAGTATTTT
J: TRBJ2-3; D: TRBD2; V: TRBV11-3; size: many; CDR3: CASSIVAGGMDTQYF; DNA: TGTGCCAGCAGTATCGTAGCGGGAGGGATGGATACGCAGTATTTT
J: TRBJ1-2; D: NA; V: TRBV27; size: NA; CDR3: CASSFSRNYGYTF; DNA: TGTGCCAGCAGTTTCAGTCGGAACTATGGCTACACCTTC
J: TRBJ2-7; D: TRBD2; V: TRBV5-1; size: few; CDR3: CASSLVAGGPYEQYF; DNA: TGCGCCAGCAGCTTGGTAGCGGGGGGGCCGTACGAGCAGTACTTC
J: TRBJ2-1; D: TRBD2; V: TRBV30; size: once; CDR3: CAWSRASGREFF; DNA: TGTGCCTGGAGTCGGGCTAGCGGGCGGGAGTTCTTC
J: TRBJ2-7; D: NA; V: TRBV29-1; size: NA; CDR3: CSVIDRRSSYEQYF; DNA: TGCAGCGTGATAGACAGGAGAAGCTCCTACGAGCAGTACTTC
J: TRBJ2-1; D: NA; V: TRBV7-9; size: NA; CDR3: CASSRGNLNSYNEQFF; DNA: TGTGCCAGCAGCCGGGGTAATTTGAATTCCTACAATGAGCAGTTCTTC
J: TRBJ1-2; D: NA; V: TRBV5-6; size: NA; CDR3: CASSLWRQPTLYGYTF; DNA: TGTGCCAGCAGCTTGTGGAGACAGCCTACCCTCTATGGCTACACCTTC
J: TRBJ1-5; D: NA; V: TRBV19; size: NA; CDR3: CASSLQQGQLANQPQHF; DNA: TGTGCCAGTAGTCTTCAACAGGGACAATTAGCAAATCAGCCCCAGCATTTT
J: TRBJ2-1; D: NA; V: TRBV19; size: NA; CDR3: CASSIDLGEQFF; DNA: TGTGCCAGTAGTATTGATCTCGGGGAGCAGTTCTTC
J: TRBJ2-5; D: TRBD2; V: TRBV5-4; size: NA; CDR3: CASSFRLAGGETQYF; DNA: TGTGCCAGCAGCTTCCGACTAGCGGGAGGGGAGACCCAGTACTTC
J: TRBJ2-7; D: NA; V: TRBV2; size: NA; CDR3: CASTYPGPRGYEQYF; DNA: TGTGCCAGCACCTATCCCGGACCTCGGGGGTACGAGCAGTACTTC